This TCR beta chain was identified during a study of T cells after posttransplantation cyclophosphamide. Germline V CDR1 and CDR2: LNHDA, SQIVND (reference sequence). V shed 4 bases and J shed 4 bases, with 10 bases lying between them. This CDR3 spans 13 amino acids. Sequencing was performed with immunoSEQ multiplex PCR; in TCRdb, only in-frame clones are kept and a portion is missing. The sample holds 9,500 to 10,000 clones, roughly 98% seen once. Cells defined as naive were viable CD3+CD4+ or CD3+CD8+ and CCR7+CD45RA+CD45RO-CD95-CD27+CD28+. This chain connects TRBV19 to TRBJ1-1; D uncertain. Source material: naive CD4+ T cells sorted from PBMCs. The sequence was obtained from a woman aged 55-70 years in good health, CMV-negative, and a related stem cell transplant donor. CDR3 nucleotides: TGTGCCAGTAGTAGGATGCCGGGCACTGAAGCTTTCTTT. This encodes CASSRMPGTEAFF.